This TCR beta chain was captured by sequencing in a study of OX40 agonist ivuxolimab in advanced cancers. Study details: Dose-escalation cases comprised hepatocellular carcinoma, melanoma, renal cell or head and neck cancer. Mean age about 60 years, range roughly 23 to 79; around 80% male. Study-level points and caveats: Low normalized clonal expansion also occurred in some nonresponding patients. Specificity for antigen went undetermined in the expanded peripheral T cells.

In the case of this clone: Its specificity is not known.

The CDR3 is 14 amino acids. Trimming removed 8 bases from V and 4 bases from J, with 15 bases in between. The germline V gene encodes CDR1 MDHEN and CDR2 SYDVKM. The table came from immunoSEQ multiplex PCR; TCRdb's copy has only in-frame clones and leaves some out. This sample carries some 99,000 clones, 80% to 95% of them seen once, and the ten largest clones take 1.5% to 2%. The TCR comes from an adult with an advanced solid tumor such as melanoma, head and neck, liver or kidney cancer. The gene calls are TRBV28 and TRBJ2-1; D may be TRBD1 or TRBD2 (6 bases each). Material: CD4+ or CD8+ T cells sorted from blood, obtained in a trial of the OX40 agonist ivuxolimab. The chain's CDR3 is CASLGGGSYNEQFF. The CDR3 bases are TGTGCCAGCCTAGGGGGAGGTTCGTACAATGAGCAGTTCTTC.